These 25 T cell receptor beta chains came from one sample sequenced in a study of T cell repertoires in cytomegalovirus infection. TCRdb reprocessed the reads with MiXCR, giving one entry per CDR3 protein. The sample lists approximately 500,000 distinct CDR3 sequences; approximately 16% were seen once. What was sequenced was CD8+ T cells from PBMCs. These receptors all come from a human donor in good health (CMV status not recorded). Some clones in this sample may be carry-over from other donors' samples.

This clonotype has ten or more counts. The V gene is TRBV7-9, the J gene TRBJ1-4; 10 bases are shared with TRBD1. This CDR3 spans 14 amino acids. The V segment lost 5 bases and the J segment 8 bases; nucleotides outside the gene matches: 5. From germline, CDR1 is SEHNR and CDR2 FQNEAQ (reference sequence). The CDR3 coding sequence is TGTGCCAGCAGCGGACAGGGGGAAACGGAAAAACTGTTTTTT. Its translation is CASSGQGETEKLFF.

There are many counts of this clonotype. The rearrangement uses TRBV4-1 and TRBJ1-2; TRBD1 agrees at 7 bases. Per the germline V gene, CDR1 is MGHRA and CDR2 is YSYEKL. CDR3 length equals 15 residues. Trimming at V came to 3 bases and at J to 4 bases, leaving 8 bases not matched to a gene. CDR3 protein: CASSQNRGRTYGYTF. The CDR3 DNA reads TGCGCCAGCAGCCAGAACAGGGGTCGAACCTATGGCTACACCTTC.

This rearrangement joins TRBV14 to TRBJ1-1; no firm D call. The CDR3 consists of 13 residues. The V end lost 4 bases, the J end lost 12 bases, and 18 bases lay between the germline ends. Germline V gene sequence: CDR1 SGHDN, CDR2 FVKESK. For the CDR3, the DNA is TGTGCCAGCAGCCGGCGACACAGCCCAGATTCTTTCTTT. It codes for CASSRRHSPDSFF.

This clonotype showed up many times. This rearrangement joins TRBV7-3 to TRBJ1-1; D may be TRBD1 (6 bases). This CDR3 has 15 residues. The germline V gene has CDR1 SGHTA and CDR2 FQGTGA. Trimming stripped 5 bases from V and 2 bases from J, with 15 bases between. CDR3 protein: CASSLGGGHNTEAFF. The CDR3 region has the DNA TGTGCCAGCAGCCTAGGGGGGGGCCATAACACTGAAGCTTTCTTT.

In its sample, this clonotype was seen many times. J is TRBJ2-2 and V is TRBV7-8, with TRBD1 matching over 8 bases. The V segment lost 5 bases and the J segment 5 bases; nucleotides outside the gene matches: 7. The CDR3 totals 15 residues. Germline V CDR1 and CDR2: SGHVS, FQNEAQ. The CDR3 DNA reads TGTGCCAGCAGCCCCAGGACAGGGTTTACCGGGGAGCTGTTTTTT. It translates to CASSPRTGFTGELFF.

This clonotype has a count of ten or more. The CDR3 bases are TGTGCCAGCAGGGCTTCATTGGGCAATCAGCCCCAGCATTTT. Encoded protein: CASRASLGNQPQHF. V and J are TRBV12-3 or TRBV12-4 and TRBJ1-5; D is uncertain. The length of the CDR3 is 14 residues. V was shortened by 6 bases and J by 2 bases, with 11 bases between the two germline ends.

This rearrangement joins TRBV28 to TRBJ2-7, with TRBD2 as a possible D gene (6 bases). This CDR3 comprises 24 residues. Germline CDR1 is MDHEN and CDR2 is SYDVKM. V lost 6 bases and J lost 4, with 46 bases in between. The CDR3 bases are TGTGCCAGCAGCGAAGGGTCGCATTTGGGAAATATAGCGGAACGAACATCCGCCCCTTACGAGCAGTACTTC. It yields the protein CASSEGSHLGNIAERTSAPYEQYF.

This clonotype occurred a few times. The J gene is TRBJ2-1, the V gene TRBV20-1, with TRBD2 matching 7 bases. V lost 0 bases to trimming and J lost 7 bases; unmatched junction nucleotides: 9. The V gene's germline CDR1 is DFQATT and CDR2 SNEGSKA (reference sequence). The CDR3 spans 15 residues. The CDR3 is CSARDLRREMNEQFF. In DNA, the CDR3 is TGCAGTGCTAGAGATTTACGGCGGGAGATGAATGAGCAGTTCTTC.

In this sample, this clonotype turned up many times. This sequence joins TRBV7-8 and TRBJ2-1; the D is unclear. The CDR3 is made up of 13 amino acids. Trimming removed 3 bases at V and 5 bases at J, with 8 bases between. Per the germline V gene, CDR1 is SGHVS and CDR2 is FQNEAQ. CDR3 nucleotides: TGTGCCAGCAGCTTTGTCAGAGACAATGAGCAGTTCTTC. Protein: CASSFVRDNEQFF.

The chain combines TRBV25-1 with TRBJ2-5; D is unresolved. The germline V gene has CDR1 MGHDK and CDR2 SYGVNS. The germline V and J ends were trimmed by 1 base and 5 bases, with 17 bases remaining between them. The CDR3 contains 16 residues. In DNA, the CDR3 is TGTGCCAGCAGTGAATCCCTTCAAGAAGGTGCGGAGACCCAGTACTTC. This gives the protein CASSESLQEGAETQYF. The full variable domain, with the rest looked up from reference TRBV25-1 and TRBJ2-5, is EADIYQTPRYLVIGTGKKITLECSQTMGHDKMYWYQQDPGMELHLIHYSYGVNSTEKGDLSSESTVSRIRTEHFPLTLESARPSHTSQYLCASSESLQEGAETQYFGPGTRLLVL.

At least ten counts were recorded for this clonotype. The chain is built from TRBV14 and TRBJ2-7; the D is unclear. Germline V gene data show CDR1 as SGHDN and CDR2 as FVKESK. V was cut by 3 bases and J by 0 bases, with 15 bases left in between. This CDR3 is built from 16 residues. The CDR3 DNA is TGTGCCAGCAGCCAGGTTAAAGGTCCCACCTCCTACGAGCAGTACTTC. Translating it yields CASSQVKGPTSYEQYF.

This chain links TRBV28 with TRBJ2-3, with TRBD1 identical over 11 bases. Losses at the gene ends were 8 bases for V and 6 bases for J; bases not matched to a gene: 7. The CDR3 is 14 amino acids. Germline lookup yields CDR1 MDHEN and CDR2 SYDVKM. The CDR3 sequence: CASQDRGRSDTQYF. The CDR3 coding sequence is TGTGCCAGCCAGGACAGGGGGCGCAGTGATACGCAGTATTTT.

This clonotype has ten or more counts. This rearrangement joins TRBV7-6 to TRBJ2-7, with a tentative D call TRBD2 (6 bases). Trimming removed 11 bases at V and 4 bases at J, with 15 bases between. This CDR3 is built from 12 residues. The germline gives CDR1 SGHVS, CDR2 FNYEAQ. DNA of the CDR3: TGTGCCCCCATCCCGGGAGCGTACGAGCAGTACTTC. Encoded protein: CAPIPGAYEQYF.

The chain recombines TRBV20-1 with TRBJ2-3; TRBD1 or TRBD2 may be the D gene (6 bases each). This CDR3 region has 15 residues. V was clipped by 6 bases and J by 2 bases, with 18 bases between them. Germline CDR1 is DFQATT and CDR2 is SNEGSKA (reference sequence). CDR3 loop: CSASREDSSTDTQYF. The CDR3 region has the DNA TGCAGTGCCTCGAGGGAGGACAGCTCCACAGATACGCAGTATTTT.

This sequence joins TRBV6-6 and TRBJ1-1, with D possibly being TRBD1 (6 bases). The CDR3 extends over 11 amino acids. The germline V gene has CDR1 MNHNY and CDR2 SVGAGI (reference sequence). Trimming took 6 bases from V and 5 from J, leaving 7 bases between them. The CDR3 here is CASRGATEAFF. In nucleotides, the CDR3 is TGTGCCAGCAGGGGGGCAACTGAAGCTTTCTTT.

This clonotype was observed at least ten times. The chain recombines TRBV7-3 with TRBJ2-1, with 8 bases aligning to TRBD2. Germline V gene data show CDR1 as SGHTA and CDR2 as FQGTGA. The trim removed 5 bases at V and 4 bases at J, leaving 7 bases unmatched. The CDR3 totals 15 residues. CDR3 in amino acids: CASSVTSGLYNEQFF. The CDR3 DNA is TGTGCCAGCAGCGTCACTAGCGGCTTGTACAATGAGCAGTTCTTC.

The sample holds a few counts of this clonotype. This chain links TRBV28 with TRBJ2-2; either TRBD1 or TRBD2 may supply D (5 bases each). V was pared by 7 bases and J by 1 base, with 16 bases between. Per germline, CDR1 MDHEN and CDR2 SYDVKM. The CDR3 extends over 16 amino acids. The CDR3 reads CASTLVGERNTGELFF. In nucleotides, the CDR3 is TGTGCCAGCACTCTCGTGGGGGAACGGAACACCGGGGAGCTGTTTTTT.

The CDR3 bases are TGTGCCAGCAACTCGGGCCTCCTCACTTCCTATAATTCACCCCTCCACTTT. Translating gives CASNSGLLTSYNSPLHF. This sequence joins TRBV6-1 and TRBJ1-6; the D is unclear. Germline CDR1 and CDR2: MNHNS and SASEGT. CDR3 length: 17 residues. V was pared by 7 bases and J by 1 base, with 17 bases between.

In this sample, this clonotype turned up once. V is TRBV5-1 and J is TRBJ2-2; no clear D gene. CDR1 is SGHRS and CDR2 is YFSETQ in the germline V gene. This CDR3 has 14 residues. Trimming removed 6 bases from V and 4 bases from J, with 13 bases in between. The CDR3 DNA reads TGCGCCAGCACCTCAGGATCTACCACCGGGGAGCTGTTTTTT. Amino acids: CASTSGSTTGELFF. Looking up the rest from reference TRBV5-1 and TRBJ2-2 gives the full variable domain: KAGVTQTPRYLIKTRGQQVTLSCSPISGHRSVSWYQQTPGQGLQFLFEYFSETQRNKGNFPGRFSGRQFSNSRSEMNVSTLELGDSALYLCASTSGSTTGELFFGEGSRLTVL.

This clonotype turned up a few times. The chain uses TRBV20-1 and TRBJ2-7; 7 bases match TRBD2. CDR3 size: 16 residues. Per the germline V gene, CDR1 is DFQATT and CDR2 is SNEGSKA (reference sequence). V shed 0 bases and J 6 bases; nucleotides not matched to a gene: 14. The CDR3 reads CSARDTTGRKASEQYF. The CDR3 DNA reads TGCAGTGCTAGAGACACAACCGGGAGGAAGGCGTCCGAGCAGTACTTC.

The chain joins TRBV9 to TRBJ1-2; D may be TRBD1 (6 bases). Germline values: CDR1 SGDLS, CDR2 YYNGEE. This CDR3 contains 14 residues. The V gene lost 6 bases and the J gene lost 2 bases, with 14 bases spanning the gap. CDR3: CASTSPTGNYGYTF. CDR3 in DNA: TGTGCCAGCACCTCCCCGACAGGAAACTATGGCTACACCTTC.

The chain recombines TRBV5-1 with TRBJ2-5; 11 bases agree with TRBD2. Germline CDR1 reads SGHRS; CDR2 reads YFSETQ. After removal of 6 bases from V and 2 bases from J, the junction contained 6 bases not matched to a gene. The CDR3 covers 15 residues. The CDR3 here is CASTVSGRDQETQYF. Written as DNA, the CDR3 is TGCGCCAGCACCGTTAGCGGGAGGGATCAAGAGACCCAGTACTTC. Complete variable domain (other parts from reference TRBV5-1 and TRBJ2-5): KAGVTQTPRYLIKTRGQQVTLSCSPISGHRSVSWYQQTPGQGLQFLFEYFSETQRNKGNFPGRFSGRQFSNSRSEMNVSTLELGDSALYLCASTVSGRDQETQYFGPGTRLLVL.

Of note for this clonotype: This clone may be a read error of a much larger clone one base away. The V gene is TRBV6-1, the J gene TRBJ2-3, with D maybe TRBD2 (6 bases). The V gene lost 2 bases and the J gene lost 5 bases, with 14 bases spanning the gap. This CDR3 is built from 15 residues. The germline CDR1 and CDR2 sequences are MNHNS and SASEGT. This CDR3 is CASSESSEEGDTQYF. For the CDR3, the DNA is TGTGCCAGCAGTGAATCTAGCGAGGAAGGAGATACGCAGTATTTT.

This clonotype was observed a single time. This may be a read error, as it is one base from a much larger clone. This CDR3 is CAGRYRGLDTEAFF. CDR3 DNA sequence: TGTGCCGGCAGGTACAGGGGGCTTGACACTGAAGCTTTCTTT. The chain couples TRBV6-6 to TRBJ1-1, with 9 bases that match TRBD1. Per germline, CDR1 MNHNY and CDR2 SVGAGI (reference sequence). This CDR3 has 14 amino acids.

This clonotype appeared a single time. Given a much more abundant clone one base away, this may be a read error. CDR3 bases: TGTGCCAGCAGTCCCCTGATGGGGGGCACTGAAGCTTTCTTT. Residues: CASSPLMGGTEAFF. This chain links TRBV27 with TRBJ1-1; TRBD1 might be the D (5 bases). The CDR3 sequence is 14 residues long. The germline gives CDR1 MNHEY, CDR2 SMNVEV (reference sequence). V was clipped by 5 bases and J by 4 bases, with 14 bases between them.